Following are 9 T cell receptor beta chains from one sample sequenced in a study of immune cell composition in non-small cell lung cancer. Generated by immunoSEQ multiplex PCR, the TCRdb table keeps only in-frame clones and is missing some. Here the sample spans about 16,000 clones, about two thirds being singletons. Sequencing was carried out using lung tumor tissue. All receptors derive from a human donor with non-small cell lung cancer.

The V call is TRBV10-3, the J call TRBJ1-1; 7 nucleotides align to TRBD1. The CDR3 loop spans 13 amino acids. Germline trimming cut 8 bases from V and 7 bases from J; bases unmatched to any gene: 10. The germline CDR1 and CDR2 sequences are ENHRY and SYGVKD. The CDR3, as DNA: TGTGCCATCGCGCAGGGGGTTTCGAATGAAGCTTTCTTT. It encodes CAIAQGVSNEAFF.

V usage is TRBV2 and J usage is TRBJ1-5; TRBD1 matches 10 bases. With V trimmed by 5 bases and J by 4 bases, 2 bases remained unmatched. The length of the CDR3 is 14 residues. Germline V gives CDR1 SNHLY, CDR2 FYNNEI. CDR3 in DNA: TGTGCCAGCAGTCGGGACAGGGGTAATCAGCCCCAGCATTTT. This codes for CASSRDRGNQPQHF.

This chain joins TRBV18 and TRBJ2-3; D call uncertain. The CDR3 length is 14 residues. The V end lost 5 bases, the J end lost 3 bases, and 12 bases lay between the germline ends. The germline CDR1 and CDR2 sequences are KGHSH and LQKENI. The CDR3, as DNA: TGTGCCAGCTCATTAATAGAGTTAACAGATACGCAGTATTTT. This codes for CASSLIELTDTQYF.

This sequence joins TRBV7-2 and TRBJ2-3, with TRBD2 matching 11 bases. The germline V gene encodes CDR1 SGHTA and CDR2 FQGNSA. V shed 4 bases, J shed 3 bases, and the junction held 6 bases outside the gene matches. The CDR3 is made up of 16 amino acids. This CDR3 is CASSSLAGGLTDTQYF. The CDR3 DNA reads TGTGCCAGCAGCTCGTTAGCGGGGGGGCTGACAGATACGCAGTATTTT.

This chain joins TRBV27 and TRBJ1-1; D may be TRBD1 (5 bases). The CDR3 has 16 amino acids. Trimming took 3 bases from V and 6 from J, leaving 20 bases between them. Germline V gives CDR1 MNHEY, CDR2 SMNVEV (reference sequence). CDR3 in amino acids: CASSFGTHRFESEAFF. The CDR3 DNA follows: TGTGCCAGCAGTTTCGGGACTCATAGGTTTGAGTCTGAAGCTTTCTTT.

This clone was detected only a few times. The chain has TRBV7-6 and TRBJ1-1; the D gene is possibly TRBD1 (6 bases). Germline V CDR1 and CDR2: SGHVS, FNYEAQ. V gave up 1 base and J gave up 1 base, with 10 bases separating them. This CDR3 contains 15 residues. The CDR3 region is CASSLVPGQNTEAFF. The CDR3 nucleotides are TGTGCCAGCAGCTTAGTGCCGGGACAGAACACTGAAGCTTTCTTT.

This clone was seen just once. V and J are TRBV7-9 and TRBJ1-2; D may be TRBD1 (6 bases). The CDR3 loop spans 12 amino acids. Trimming removed 5 bases at V and 8 bases at J, with 12 bases between. CDR1 and CDR2 (germline): SEHNR, FQNEAQ (reference sequence). CDR3 DNA sequence: TGTGCCAGCAGCCGGGGGGGCTTCGGCTACACCTTC. Its translation: CASSRGGFGYTF. The full variable domain, in which reference TRBV7-9 and TRBJ1-2 provide the parts outside the CDR3, is DTGVSQNPRHKITKRGQNVTFRCDPISEHNRLYWYRQTLGQGPEFLTYFQNEAQLEKSRLLSDRFSAERPKGSFSTLEIQRTEQGDSAMYLCASSRGGFGYTFGSGTRLTVV.

This chain connects TRBV18 to TRBJ1-1; tentative D call: TRBD1 (5 bases). Trimming cost V 4 bases and J 2 bases, with 11 bases left between them. The CDR3 runs to 14 residues. Germline values: CDR1 KGHSH, CDR2 LQKENI. CDR3 in amino acids: CASSLTEKNTEAFF. The CDR3 DNA reads TGTGCCAGCTCACTGACAGAGAAAAACACTGAAGCTTTCTTT.

The chain recombines TRBV19 with TRBJ1-5; D is perhaps TRBD1 (6 bases). Per the germline V gene, CDR1 is LNHDA and CDR2 is SQIVND (reference sequence). Between the trimmed V and J ends, which lost 7 bases and 7 bases, there was a span of 17 bases. The CDR3 length is 14 residues. The CDR3 spells CASISFRGGQPQHF. DNA of the CDR3: TGTGCCAGTATAAGTTTCCGAGGGGGACAGCCCCAGCATTTT. Looking up the rest from reference TRBV19 and TRBJ1-5 gives the full variable domain: DGGITQSPKYLFRKEGQNVTLSCEQNLNHDAMYWYRQDPGQGLRLIYYSQIVNDFQKGDIAEGYSVSREKKESFPLTVTSAQKNPTAFYLCASISFRGGQPQHFGDGTRLSIL.